The clone carrying this T cell receptor beta chain appeared a single time. The antigen is unknown. V was clipped by 6 bases and J by 7 bases, with 9 bases between them. Per the germline V gene, CDR1 is MNHEY and CDR2 is SMNVEV (reference sequence). The CDR3 runs 12 residues. These data come from a study of T cell responses to AZD1222 COVID-19 vaccine. Study information: Pooling covered second doses at about 4 or about 12 weeks. Study-wide results and limits: Donors were mostly white British, more females; clonal diversity possibly underestimated.

Sequencing used immunoSEQ multiplex PCR; TCRdb keeps in-frame clones, though not all of them. The repertoire has around 140,000 clones, more than 85% of them found once; the top ten carry under 4.5%. The gene calls are TRBV27 and TRBJ2-2; D is unclear. Sample: peripheral blood, taken on day 0 of AZD1222 vaccination. The origin of this receptor is an adult in good health. The DNA of the CDR3 is TGTGCCAGCAGACGTCCCAGCGGGGAGCTGTTTTTT. It encodes CASRRPSGELFF.